The text below deals with one T cell receptor beta chain. V lost 5 bases to trimming and J lost 7 bases, with 12 bases between them. Germline assignment: CDR1 MNHNY and CDR2 SVGAGI (reference sequence). The CDR3 runs 13 residues. The data stem from a study of blood T cell repertoires in COVID-19. On the study more broadly: Sample material is recorded as cDNA or gDNA derived from T cells, B-cell-depleted T cells, or PBMCs.

In the authors' workflow: Estimates of nucleated cell counts were drawn from the amplification of reference gene primers. Method: immunoSEQ multiplex PCR; TCRdb's copy keeps in-frame clones and lacks some. The V and J calls and clone size were taken over from that table, and D and trimming were inferred from the DNA. This sample has 23,000 or so clones; roughly four fifths occur once, and the top ten carry 6.5% to 8.5%. The V and J genes are TRBV6-6 and TRBJ2-1; D possibly corresponds to TRBD2 (5 bases). This sequence was found in a human donor in a cohort sampled during active COVID-19. The source material was peripheral blood. The CDR3 here is CASSAEGGNEQFF. In DNA, the CDR3 is TGTGCCAGCAGTGCCGAGGGCGGGAATGAGCAGTTCTTC.